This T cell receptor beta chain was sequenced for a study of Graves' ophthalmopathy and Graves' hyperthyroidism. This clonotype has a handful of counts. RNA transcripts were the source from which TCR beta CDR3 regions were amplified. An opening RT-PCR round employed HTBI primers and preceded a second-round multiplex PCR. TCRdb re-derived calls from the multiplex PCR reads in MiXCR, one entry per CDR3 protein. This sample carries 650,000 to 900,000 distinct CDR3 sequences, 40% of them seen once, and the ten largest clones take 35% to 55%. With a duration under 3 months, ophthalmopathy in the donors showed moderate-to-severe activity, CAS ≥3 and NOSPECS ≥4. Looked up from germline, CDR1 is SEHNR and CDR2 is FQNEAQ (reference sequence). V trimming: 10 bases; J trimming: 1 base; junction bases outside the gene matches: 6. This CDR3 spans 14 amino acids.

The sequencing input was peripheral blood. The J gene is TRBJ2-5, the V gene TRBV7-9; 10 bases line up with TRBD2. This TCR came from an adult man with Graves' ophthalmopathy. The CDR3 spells CAIRRLAGQETQYF. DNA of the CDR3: TGTGCCATAAGGCGACTAGCGGGCCAAGAGACCCAGTACTTC.